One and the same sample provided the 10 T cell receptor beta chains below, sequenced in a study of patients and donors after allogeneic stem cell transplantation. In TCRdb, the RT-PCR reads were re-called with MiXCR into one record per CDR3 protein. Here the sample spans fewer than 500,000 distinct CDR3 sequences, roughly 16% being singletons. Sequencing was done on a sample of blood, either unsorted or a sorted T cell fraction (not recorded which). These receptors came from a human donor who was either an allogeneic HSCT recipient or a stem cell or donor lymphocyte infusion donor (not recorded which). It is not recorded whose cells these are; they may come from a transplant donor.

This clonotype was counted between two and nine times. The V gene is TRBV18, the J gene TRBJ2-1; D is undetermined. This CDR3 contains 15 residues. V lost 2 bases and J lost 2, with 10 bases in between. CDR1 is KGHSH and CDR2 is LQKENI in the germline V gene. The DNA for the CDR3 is TGTGCCAGCTCACCATTGAGACCTACCTACAATGAGCAGTTCTTC. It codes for CASSPLRPTYNEQFF. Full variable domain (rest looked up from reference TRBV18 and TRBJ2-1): NAGVMQNPRHLVRRRGQEARLRCSPMKGHSHVYWYRQLPEEGLKFMVYLQKENIIDESGMPKERFSAEFPKEGPSILRIQQVVRGDSAAYFCASSPLRPTYNEQFFGPGTRLTVL.

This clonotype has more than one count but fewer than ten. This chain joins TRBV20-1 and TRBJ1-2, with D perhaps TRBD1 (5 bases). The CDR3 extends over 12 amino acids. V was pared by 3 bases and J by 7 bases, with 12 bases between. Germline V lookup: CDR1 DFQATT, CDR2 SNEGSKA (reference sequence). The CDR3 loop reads CSASVQASGYTF. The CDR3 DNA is TGCAGTGCTAGCGTACAGGCCTCTGGCTACACCTTC.

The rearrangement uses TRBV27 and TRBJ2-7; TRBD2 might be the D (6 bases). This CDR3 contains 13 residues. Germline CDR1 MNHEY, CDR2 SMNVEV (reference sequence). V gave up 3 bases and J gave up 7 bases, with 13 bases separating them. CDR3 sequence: CASSFNGAGEQYF. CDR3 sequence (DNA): TGTGCCAGCAGTTTTAATGGGGCGGGGGAGCAGTACTTC.

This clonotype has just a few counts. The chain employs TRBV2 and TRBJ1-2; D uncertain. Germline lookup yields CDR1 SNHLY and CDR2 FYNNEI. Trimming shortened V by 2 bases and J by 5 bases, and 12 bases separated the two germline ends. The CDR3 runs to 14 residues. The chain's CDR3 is CASSEYQAPYGYTF. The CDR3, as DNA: TGTGCCAGCAGTGAATACCAGGCCCCATATGGCTACACCTTC.

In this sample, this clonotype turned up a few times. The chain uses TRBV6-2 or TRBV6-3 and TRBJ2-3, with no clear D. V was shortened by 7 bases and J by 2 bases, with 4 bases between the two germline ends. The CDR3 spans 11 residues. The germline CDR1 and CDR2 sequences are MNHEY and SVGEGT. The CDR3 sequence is CASTHTDTQYF. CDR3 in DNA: TGTGCCAGCACTCACACAGATACGCAGTATTTT.

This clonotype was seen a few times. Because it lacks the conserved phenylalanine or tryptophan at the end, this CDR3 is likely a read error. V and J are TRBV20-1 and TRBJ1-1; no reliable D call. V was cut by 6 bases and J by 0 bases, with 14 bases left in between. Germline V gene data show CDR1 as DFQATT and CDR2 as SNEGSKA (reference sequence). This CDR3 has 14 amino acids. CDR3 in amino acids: CSAPLRGVNTEAFS. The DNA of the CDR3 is TGCAGTGCGCCGCTCCGTGGGGTGAACACTGAAGCTTTCTCT.

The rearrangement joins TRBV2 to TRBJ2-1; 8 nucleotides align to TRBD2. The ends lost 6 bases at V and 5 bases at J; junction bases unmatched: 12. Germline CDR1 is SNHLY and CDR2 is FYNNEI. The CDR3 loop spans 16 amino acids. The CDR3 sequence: CASRLAGGSFDNEQFF. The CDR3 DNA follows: TGTGCCAGCAGACTTGCGGGAGGTAGCTTCGACAATGAGCAGTTCTTC.

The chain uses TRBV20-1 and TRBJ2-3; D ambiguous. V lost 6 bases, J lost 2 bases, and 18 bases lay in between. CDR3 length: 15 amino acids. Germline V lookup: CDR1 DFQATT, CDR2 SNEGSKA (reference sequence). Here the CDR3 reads CSAPDRVTTTDTQYF. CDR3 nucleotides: TGCAGTGCCCCTGATCGAGTGACAACCACAGATACGCAGTATTTT.

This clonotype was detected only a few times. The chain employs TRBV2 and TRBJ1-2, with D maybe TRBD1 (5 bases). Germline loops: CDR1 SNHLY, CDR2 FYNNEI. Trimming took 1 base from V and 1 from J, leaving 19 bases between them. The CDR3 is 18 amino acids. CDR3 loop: CASSEGGAGRNLNYGYTF. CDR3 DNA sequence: TGTGCCAGCAGTGAAGGGGGTGCAGGGCGGAATCTTAACTATGGCTACACCTTC.

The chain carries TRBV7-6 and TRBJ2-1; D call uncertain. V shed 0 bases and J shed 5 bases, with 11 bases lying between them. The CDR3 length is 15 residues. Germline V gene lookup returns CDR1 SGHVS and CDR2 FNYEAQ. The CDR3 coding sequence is TGTGCCAGCAGCTTAGCCTGGCGTAACCACAATGAGCAGTTCTTC. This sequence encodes CASSLAWRNHNEQFF.